The 27 T cell receptor beta chains given below trace back to one sample, sequenced in a study of shared clonotypes between healthy human individuals. Method: immunoSEQ multiplex PCR; TCRdb's copy keeps in-frame clones and lacks some. Found here are some 1.4 million clones, 96% of them singletons; the top ten hold approximately 1.1%. The sequenced sample consisted of naive CD4+ T cells sorted from blood. Documented subset: CD45RA+ positively selected. These receptors came from a man aged 30 to 39 in good health.

The chain recombines TRBV7-6 with TRBJ2-2, with D unclear. CDR1 and CDR2 (germline): SGHVS, FNYEAQ. The CDR3 has 16 amino acids. Trimming shortened V by 4 bases and J by 3 bases, and 15 bases separated the two germline ends. This CDR3 is CASSSERWGDTGELFF. The DNA of the CDR3 is TGTGCCAGCAGCTCCGAGAGGTGGGGTGACACCGGGGAGCTGTTTTTT. Drawing the rest from reference TRBV7-6 and TRBJ2-2, the complete variable domain is GAGVSQSPRYKVTKRGQDVALRCDPISGHVSLYWYRQALGQGPEFLTYFNYEAQQDKSGLPNDRFSAERPEGSISTLTIQRTEQRDSAMYRCASSSERWGDTGELFFGEGSRLTVL.

The chain joins TRBV5-1 to TRBJ2-2; 7 bases match TRBD2. V shed 0 bases and J 5 bases; nucleotides not matched to a gene: 10. CDR3 length: 17 amino acids. CDR1 is SGHRS, CDR2 YFSETQ, per germline. CDR3 sequence (DNA): TGCGCCAGCAGCTTGGCGGACGAACCCGGGGGGACCGGGGAGCTGTTTTTT. It translates to CASSLADEPGGTGELFF.

The genes are TRBV28 and TRBJ2-7; perhaps TRBD1 as D (6 bases). Germline V lookup: CDR1 MDHEN, CDR2 SYDVKM. This CDR3 region has 14 residues. The CDR3 loop reads CAVGSPGQVYEQYF. The CDR3 region has the DNA TGTGCGGTGGGATCACCGGGACAAGTCTACGAGCAGTACTTC. Complete variable domain (other parts from reference TRBV28 and TRBJ2-7): DVKVTQSSRYLVKRTGEKVFLECVQDMDHENMFWYRQDPGLGLRLIYFSYDVKMKEKGDIPEGYSVSREKKERFSLILESASTNQTSMYLCAVGSPGQVYEQYFGPGTRLTVT.

The chain couples TRBV9 to TRBJ2-1, with 8 bases fitting TRBD1. With V trimmed by 3 bases and J by 3 bases, 5 bases remained unmatched. This CDR3 has 15 residues. Germline CDR1 and CDR2: SGDLS and YYNGEE. The CDR3 region has the DNA TGTGCCAGCAGCGCTCGGACAGGGAGCTACAATGAGCAGTTCTTC. Its translation is CASSARTGSYNEQFF.

The rearrangement uses TRBV6-5 and TRBJ2-7; D is unclear. The CDR3 is made up of 15 amino acids. V was cut by 0 bases and J by 3 bases, with 12 bases left in between. Looked up from germline, CDR1 is MNHEY and CDR2 is SVGAGI. The CDR3 region has the DNA TGTGCCAGCAGTTACTCACGGGTTGTGCTCTACGAGCAGTACTTC. It specifies CASSYSRVVLYEQYF.

This chain links TRBV27 with TRBJ2-7; TRBD1 is a possible D gene (5 bases). Between the trimmed V and J ends, which lost 2 bases and 0 bases, there was a span of 5 bases. The CDR3 contains 13 residues. From germline, CDR1 is MNHEY and CDR2 SMNVEV (reference sequence). The chain's CDR3 is CASSLGHSYEQYF. Here the CDR3 DNA reads TGTGCCAGCAGTTTAGGACACTCCTACGAGCAGTACTTC.

The chain couples TRBV19 to TRBJ2-1; D not certain. Trimming stripped 7 bases from V and 0 bases from J, with 10 bases between. This CDR3 has 14 amino acids. The germline CDR1 and CDR2 sequences are LNHDA and SQIVND (reference sequence). The CDR3 sequence is CASTKTHSYNEQFF. For the CDR3, the DNA is TGTGCCAGTACGAAAACCCACTCCTACAATGAGCAGTTCTTC.

The chain recombines TRBV15 with TRBJ1-4; D is unresolved. Germline-derived CDR1 and CDR2 are LNHNV and YYDKDF (reference sequence). V was trimmed by 0 bases and J by 0 bases, leaving 8 bases between them. The CDR3 is made up of 16 amino acids. The CDR3 is CATSREGSATNEKLFF. Here the CDR3 DNA reads TGTGCCACCAGCAGAGAGGGGTCTGCAACTAATGAAAAACTGTTTTTT.

The table lists this clone with a count of one. The rearrangement joins TRBV6-5 to TRBJ2-7; the D gene is possibly TRBD2 (5 bases). The V gene's germline CDR1 is MNHEY and CDR2 SVGAGI. The CDR3 is 16 residues long. Trimming pared 0 bases from V and 3 bases from J, leaving 15 bases between. The CDR3 reads CASSYSGLAELYEQYF. CDR3 coding DNA: TGTGCCAGCAGTTACTCGGGTCTAGCCGAACTCTACGAGCAGTACTTC.

The chain uses TRBV15 and TRBJ2-3; possible D gene TRBD1, 6 bases. The V gene lost 9 bases and the J gene lost 3 bases, with 16 bases spanning the gap. This CDR3 has 14 residues. Germline V gene sequence: CDR1 LNHNV, CDR2 YYDKDF (reference sequence). The CDR3 region has the DNA TGTGCCACTCAAACAGGGCCGGGGACAGATACGCAGTATTTT. It translates to CATQTGPGTDTQYF.

The CDR3 DNA sequence: TGTGCCTGGAGTGTAAATGTGGGCACCACAGATACGCAGTATTTT. It codes for CAWSVNVGTTDTQYF. The V and J genes are TRBV30 and TRBJ2-3, with D unresolved. Germline V CDR1 and CDR2: GTSNPN, SVGIG (reference sequence). This CDR3 contains 15 residues. Trimming stripped 0 bases from V and 2 bases from J, with 12 bases between.

This sequence joins TRBV28 and TRBJ2-5; 12 bases fit TRBD2. CDR1 is MDHEN and CDR2 is SYDVKM in the germline V gene. With V trimmed by 4 bases and J by 6 bases, 6 bases remained unmatched. This CDR3 comprises 15 residues. CDR3 amino acids: CASSSAGTSGQTQYF. The CDR3 DNA is TGTGCCAGCAGTTCAGCCGGGACTAGCGGGCAGACCCAGTACTTC.

A remark on this clone: The junction shows a germline mismatch at one end, possibly a read error. The J gene is TRBJ1-3, the V gene TRBV11-2; D is uncertain. This CDR3 comprises 12 residues. Germline CDR1 reads SGHAT; CDR2 reads FQNNGV. This CDR3 reads CASSHVGDTIYF. The CDR3 DNA reads TGTGCCAGCAGCCACGTTGGAGACACCATATATTTT.

This chain joins TRBV13 and TRBJ1-2; D call uncertain. Deletions cut 5 bases from V and 7 bases from J, with 11 bases between. The CDR3 is 12 residues long. Germline V gene sequence: CDR1 PRHDT, CDR2 FYEKMQ (reference sequence). DNA for the CDR3: TGTGCCAGCAGCCTGGGAGGGAGTGGCTACACCTTC. Encoded protein: CASSLGGSGYTF.

In the case of this clone: This sample includes further DNA sequences coding for the same CDR3. This sequence joins TRBV6-6 and TRBJ1-1, with D uncertain. CDR3 length equals 12 residues. V was trimmed by 8 bases and J by 0 bases, leaving 7 bases between them. CDR1 is MNHNY and CDR2 is SVGAGI in the germline V gene (reference sequence). This chain's CDR3 is CASGLMNTEAFF. The CDR3 DNA sequence: TGTGCCAGCGGTCTAATGAACACTGAAGCTTTCTTT.

V usage is TRBV2 and J usage is TRBJ2-1; TRBD1 might be the D (6 bases). The CDR3 is made up of 16 amino acids. CDR1 SNHLY and CDR2 FYNNEI come from the germline V gene. V lost 6 bases to trimming and J lost 3 bases, with 18 bases between them. CDR3 region: CASSPLTGTHYNEQFF. As DNA, the CDR3 is TGTGCCAGCAGCCCTCTCACAGGGACCCACTACAATGAGCAGTTCTTC.

J is TRBJ2-1 and V is TRBV7-2, with D uncertain. The length of the CDR3 is 11 residues. Trimming stripped 7 bases from V and 10 bases from J, with 11 bases between. In germline, CDR1 is SGHTA, CDR2 FQGNSA. Here the CDR3 reads CASTGSKEQFF. The CDR3 nucleotides read TGTGCCAGCACCGGCTCAAAGGAGCAGTTCTTC. Filled out from reference TRBV7-2 and TRBJ2-1, the complete variable domain reads GAGVSQSPSNKVTEKGKDVELRCDPISGHTALYWYRQSLGQGLEFLIYFQGNSAPDKSGLPSDRFSAERTGGSVSTLTIQRTQQEDSAVYLCASTGSKEQFFGPGTRLTVL.

V is TRBV29-1 and J is TRBJ2-5; TRBD1 matches 9 bases. This CDR3 region has 13 residues. Per germline, CDR1 SQVTM and CDR2 ANQGSEA. V lost 6 bases, J lost 3 bases, and 5 bases stayed unmatched. CDR3 DNA sequence: TGCAGCGTCTCGGACAGGGGAAAAGAGACCCAGTACTTC. As protein: CSVSDRGKETQYF.

V and J are TRBV15 and TRBJ2-1; TRBD2 matches 16 bases. Losses at the gene ends were 10 bases for V and 15 bases for J; bases not matched to a gene: 12. Per germline, CDR1 LNHNV and CDR2 YYDKDF (reference sequence). The CDR3 runs to 14 residues. Written as DNA, the CDR3 is TGTGCCAATCCACCGGGACTAGCGGGAGGGCTTGGGTTCTTC. Its protein is CANPPGLAGGLGFF. The entire variable domain, with the rest obtained from reference TRBV15 and TRBJ2-1, is as follows: DAMVIQNPRYQVTQFGKPVTLSCSQTLNHNVMYWYQQKSSQAPKLLFHYYDKDFNNEADTPDNFQSRRPNTSFCFLDIRSPGLGDTAMYLCANPPGLAGGLGFFGPGTRLTVL.

This chain uses TRBV27 with TRBJ2-7; 8 bases agree with TRBD1. V was clipped by 3 bases and J by 6 bases; unmatched bases: 7. This CDR3 is built from 14 residues. Germline CDR1 reads MNHEY; CDR2 reads SMNVEV (reference sequence). CDR3 bases: TGTGCCAGCAGTTTGGGCAGGGGGCTATCCGAGCAGTACTTC. This translates into CASSLGRGLSEQYF.

CDR3 loop: CASSLPHQDGYTF. The CDR3 bases are TGTGCCAGCAGCTTACCCCATCAGGATGGCTACACCTTC. This chain uses TRBV7-9 with TRBJ1-2; D not certain. Germline CDR1 reads SEHNR; CDR2 reads FQNEAQ (reference sequence). This CDR3 spans 13 amino acids. Trimming took off 2 bases at V and 6 bases at J, with 10 bases between the two ends.

The chain recombines TRBV5-8 with TRBJ2-6; 7 bases match TRBD1. The germline V gene encodes CDR1 SGHTS and CDR2 YDEGEE. J was trimmed by 2 bases and V by 4 bases; bases with no gene match: 3. This CDR3 contains 15 residues. The CDR3 DNA sequence: TGTGCCAGCAGCATCGACAGGGCTGGGGCCAACGTCCTGACTTTC. It codes for CASSIDRAGANVLTF.

J is TRBJ2-1 and V is TRBV11-2, with D tentatively TRBD2 (5 bases). Trimming shortened V by 3 bases and J by 10 bases, and 10 bases separated the two germline ends. The germline V gene encodes CDR1 SGHAT and CDR2 FQNNGV. This CDR3 is 12 amino acids long. The CDR3 DNA is TGTGCCAGCAGCTTCGCGGGCCGGGAGCAGTTCTTC. It translates to CASSFAGREQFF.

The J gene is TRBJ1-1, the V gene TRBV5-1; possibly TRBD1 for D (5 bases). From germline, CDR1 is SGHRS and CDR2 YFSETQ. The CDR3 has 14 residues. The V end was cut by 6 bases, the J end by 4 bases, with 16 bases between. In DNA, the CDR3 is TGCGCCAGCACCCTGAGTCGGGGGAGCACTGAAGCTTTCTTT. Amino acid sequence: CASTLSRGSTEAFF.

The chain employs TRBV19 and TRBJ2-7, with a weak D call TRBD1 (5 bases). V was shortened by 3 bases and J by 3 bases, with 12 bases between the two germline ends. Per the germline V gene, CDR1 is LNHDA and CDR2 is SQIVND (reference sequence). CDR3 size: 14 residues. The CDR3 coding sequence is TGTGCCAGTAGTATTCACGGCAGGGTCTACGAGCAGTACTTC. Its translation is CASSIHGRVYEQYF.

V is TRBV7-2 and J is TRBJ1-5, with D maybe TRBD1 (6 bases). Germline-derived CDR1 and CDR2 are SGHTA and FQGNSA. V lost 4 bases, J lost 6 bases, and 16 bases lay in between. This CDR3 spans 15 amino acids. The CDR3 sequence is CASSYDRNRGQPQHF. In DNA form, the CDR3 reads TGTGCCAGCAGCTACGACAGGAATCGTGGTCAGCCCCAGCATTTT.

This chain joins TRBV4-3 and TRBJ2-7, with D unresolved. CDR3 length: 13 amino acids. V was trimmed by 0 bases and J by 5 bases, leaving 8 bases between them. Germline loops: CDR1 LGHNA, CDR2 YSLEER. The CDR3 is CASSQERLHEQYF. CDR3 in DNA: TGCGCCAGCAGCCAAGAAAGGCTTCACGAGCAGTACTTC.